This T cell receptor (beta chain) was captured by sequencing in a study of CD8 T cells in Susac syndrome. The RNA, roughly 0.45 to 1 ug, was put through reverse transcription using random hexamers. MiXCR was run by TCRdb on the immunoSEQ multiplex PCR reads, yielding one entry per CDR3 protein. The repertoire consists of more than 70,000 distinct CDR3 sequences, with roughly 95% occurring once and the leading ten covering 0.52%. The length of the CDR3 is 15 residues. Germline V gene sequence: CDR1 MNHEY, CDR2 SVGEGT. Deletions cut 7 bases from V and 0 bases from J, with 16 bases between. Study-wide results and limits: Peak Susac CD8+ clonal expansion was seen in TEMRA cells and active patients. The number of Susac-specific public clones found was some 17 in total CD8+ repertoires and several in CD8+ TEMRA repertoires.

To note about this clonotype: Antigen unknown.

V is TRBV6-2 or TRBV6-3 and J is TRBJ2-7; no definite D call. This sequence was found in a human donor with Susac syndrome. Specimen: CD8+ T cells from PBMCs. The CDR3 DNA reads as TGTGCCAGCACGCTGCGCGGAACTCTCTCCTACGAGCAGTACTTC. This translates into CASTLRGTLSYEQYF.